A selection of T cell receptor beta chains follows, all from one sample in a study of identical twins. TCRdb re-called the 5' RACE reads through MiXCR, storing one row per CDR3 protein. This sample has 1.5 million to 2 million distinct CDR3 sequences, with under 35% found just once. Material for sequencing was cord blood. The origin of the receptors is a newborn girl in good health. Both conserved end residues are part of each CDR3. Fields, in order: clone size, J gene, D gene, V gene, CDR3 DNA, CDR3 protein. The D gene is left open where the match is weak. The size entry is marked missing in some rows and otherwise reads once, few, many or a size class.

-,TRBJ2-3,-,TRBV7-2,TGTGCCAGCAGGGGGGGTCAATACACAGATACGCAGTATTTT,CASRGGQYTDTQYF
-,TRBJ1-1,-,TRBV7-9,TGTGCCAGCAGCTTAGCCCGACAGGACACTGAAGCTTTCTTT,CASSLARQDTEAFF
-,TRBJ1-2,TRBD1,TRBV2,TGTGCCAGCAGTGTGGGACAGGGATTGGGTGGCTACACCTTC,CASSVGQGLGGYTF
-,TRBJ2-1,-,TRBV5-6,TGTGCCAGCAGCTGGGAGACAGTTTACAATGAGCAGTTCTTC,CASSWETVYNEQFF
few,TRBJ2-7,-,TRBV20-1,TGCAGTGCCGGAGACTTCTACGAGCAGTACTTC,CSAGDFYEQYF
-,TRBJ2-1,TRBD2,TRBV19,TGTGCCAGTAGTATAGATCTATACGGGACTAGCGGCGGCGAGCAGTTCTTC,CASSIDLYGTSGGEQFF
few,TRBJ2-7,TRBD2,TRBV12-3/TRBV12-4,TGTGCCAGCAGTCCTAGAAGCGGGAGTGGTTACGAGCAGTACTTC,CASSPRSGSGYEQYF
few,TRBJ2-5,TRBD2,TRBV5-1,TGCGCCAGCAGCCCCCCCGCCTACGCGGGGGGCCAAGAGACCCAGTACTTC,CASSPPAYAGGQETQYF
many,TRBJ2-7,-,TRBV6-2/TRBV6-3,TGTGCCAGCAGTTACGGGCGGCAGACCTACGAGCAGTACTTC,CASSYGRQTYEQYF
few,TRBJ2-7,-,TRBV7-9,TGTGCCAGCAGCCCCTGGCTAGGGGACTACGAGCAGTACTTC,CASSPWLGDYEQYF
-,TRBJ2-2,-,TRBV7-8,TGTGCCAGCAGCTTTCTTTCCGGGGAGCTGTTTTTT,CASSFLSGELFF
-,TRBJ1-1,TRBD1,TRBV20-1,TGCAGTGCTAGAGATGGGGCAGGGGGGACTGTAGCTTTCTTT,CSARDGAGGTVAFF
-,TRBJ1-6,-,TRBV27,TGTGCCAGCAGTTTAGTGTTTAATTCACCCCTCCACTTT,CASSLVFNSPLHF
few,TRBJ2-1,-,TRBV9,TGTGCCAGCAGCTCCCACCAGGGTTATAGTGAGCAGTTCTTC,CASSSHQGYSEQFF
few,TRBJ2-5,TRBD1,TRBV29-1,TGCAGCGCAGGACAGGAACAAGAGACCCAGTACTTC,CSAGQEQETQYF
few,TRBJ1-1,-,TRBV20-1,TGCAGTGCTAGTATTCGGGGGTGGGCCACTGAAGCTTTCTTT,CSASIRGWATEAFF
once,TRBJ2-5,-,TRBV12-3/TRBV12-4,TGTGCCAGCAGCCATCCGGGACAAGAGTTCAATGAGCAGTACTTC,CASSHPGQEFNEQYF